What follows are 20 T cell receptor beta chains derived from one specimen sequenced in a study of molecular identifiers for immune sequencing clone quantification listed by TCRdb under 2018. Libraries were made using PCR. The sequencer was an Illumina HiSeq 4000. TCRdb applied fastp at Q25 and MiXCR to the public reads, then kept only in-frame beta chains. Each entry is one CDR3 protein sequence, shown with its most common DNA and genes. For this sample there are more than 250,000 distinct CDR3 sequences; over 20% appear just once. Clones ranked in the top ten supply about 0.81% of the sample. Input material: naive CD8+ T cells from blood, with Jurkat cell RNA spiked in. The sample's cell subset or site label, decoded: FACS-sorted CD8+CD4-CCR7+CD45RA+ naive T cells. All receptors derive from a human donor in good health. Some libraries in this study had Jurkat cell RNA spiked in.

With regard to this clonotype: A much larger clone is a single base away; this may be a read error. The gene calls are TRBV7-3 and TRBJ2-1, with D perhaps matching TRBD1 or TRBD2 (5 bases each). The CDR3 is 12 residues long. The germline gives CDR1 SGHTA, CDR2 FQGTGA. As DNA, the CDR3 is TGTGCCAGCAGCTTTGGGGGTTCTGAGCAGCTCTTC. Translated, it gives CASSFGGSEQLF.

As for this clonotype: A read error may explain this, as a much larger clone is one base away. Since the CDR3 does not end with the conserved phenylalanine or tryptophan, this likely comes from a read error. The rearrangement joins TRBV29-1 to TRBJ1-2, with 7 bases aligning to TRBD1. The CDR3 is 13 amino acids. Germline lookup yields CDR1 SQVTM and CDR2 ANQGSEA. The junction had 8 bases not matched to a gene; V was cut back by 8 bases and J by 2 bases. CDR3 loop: CSIRDSVNYGYTI. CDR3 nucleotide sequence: TGCAGCATTAGGGACAGCGTCAACTATGGCTACACCATC.

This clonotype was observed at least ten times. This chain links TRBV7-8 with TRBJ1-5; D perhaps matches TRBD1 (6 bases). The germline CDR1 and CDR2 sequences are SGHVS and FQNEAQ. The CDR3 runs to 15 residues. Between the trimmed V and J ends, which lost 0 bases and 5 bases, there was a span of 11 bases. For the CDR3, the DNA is TGTGCCAGCAGCTTAGCCCCGACAGGCTATCAGCCCCAGCATTTT. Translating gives CASSLAPTGYQPQHF.

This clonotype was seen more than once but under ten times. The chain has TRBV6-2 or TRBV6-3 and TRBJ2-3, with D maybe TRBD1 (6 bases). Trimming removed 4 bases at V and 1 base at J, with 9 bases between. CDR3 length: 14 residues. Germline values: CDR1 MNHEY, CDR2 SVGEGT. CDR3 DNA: TGTGCCAGCAGTTCTCGACAGGGCACAGATACGCAGTATTTT. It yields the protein CASSSRQGTDTQYF.

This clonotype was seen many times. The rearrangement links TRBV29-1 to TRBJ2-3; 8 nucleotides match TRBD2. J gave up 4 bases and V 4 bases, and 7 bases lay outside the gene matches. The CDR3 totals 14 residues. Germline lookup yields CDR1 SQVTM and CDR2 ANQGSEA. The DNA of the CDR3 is TGCAGCGTTGTGGGACTAGGCGCCGCAGATACGCAGTATTTT. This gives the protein CSVVGLGAADTQYF.

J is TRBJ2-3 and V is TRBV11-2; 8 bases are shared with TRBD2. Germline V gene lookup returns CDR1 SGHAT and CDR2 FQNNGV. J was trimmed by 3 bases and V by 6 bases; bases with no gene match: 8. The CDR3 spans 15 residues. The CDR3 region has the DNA TGTGCCAGCAGTTTGAGCGGGGGTATTACAGATACGCAGTATTTT. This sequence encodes CASSLSGGITDTQYF.

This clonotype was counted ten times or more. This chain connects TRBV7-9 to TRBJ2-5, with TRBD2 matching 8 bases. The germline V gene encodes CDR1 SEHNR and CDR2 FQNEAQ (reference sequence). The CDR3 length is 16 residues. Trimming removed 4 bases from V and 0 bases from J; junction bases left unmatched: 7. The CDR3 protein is CASSSQTSAHQETQYF. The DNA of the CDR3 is TGTGCCAGCAGCTCGCAGACTAGCGCGCACCAAGAGACCCAGTACTTC.

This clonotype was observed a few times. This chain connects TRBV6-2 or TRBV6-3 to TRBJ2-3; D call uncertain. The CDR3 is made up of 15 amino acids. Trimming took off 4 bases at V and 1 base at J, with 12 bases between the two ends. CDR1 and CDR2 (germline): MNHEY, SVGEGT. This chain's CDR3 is CASSSDFMGTDTQYF. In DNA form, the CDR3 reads TGTGCCAGCAGTTCTGATTTTATGGGCACAGATACGCAGTATTTT.

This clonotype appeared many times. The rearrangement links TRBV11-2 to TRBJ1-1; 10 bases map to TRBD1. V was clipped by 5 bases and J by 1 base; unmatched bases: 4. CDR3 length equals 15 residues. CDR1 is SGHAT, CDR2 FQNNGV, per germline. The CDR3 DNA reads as TGTGCCAGCAGCCCGTGGACAGGGGGGAACACTGAAGCTTTCTTT. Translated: CASSPWTGGNTEAFF.

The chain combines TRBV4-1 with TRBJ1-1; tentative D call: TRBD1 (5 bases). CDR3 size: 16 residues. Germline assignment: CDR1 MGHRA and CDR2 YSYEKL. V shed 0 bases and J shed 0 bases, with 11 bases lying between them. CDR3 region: CASSQDHYRMNTEAFF. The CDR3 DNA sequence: TGCGCCAGCAGCCAAGATCATTACAGGATGAACACTGAAGCTTTCTTT.

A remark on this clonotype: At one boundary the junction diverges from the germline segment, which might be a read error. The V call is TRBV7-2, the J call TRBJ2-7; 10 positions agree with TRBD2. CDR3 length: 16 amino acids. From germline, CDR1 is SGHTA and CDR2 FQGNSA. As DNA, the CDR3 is TGTGCCAACAGCTCGCCCACTAGCGGGGAATCCTACGAGCAGTACTTC. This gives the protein CANSSPTSGESYEQYF.

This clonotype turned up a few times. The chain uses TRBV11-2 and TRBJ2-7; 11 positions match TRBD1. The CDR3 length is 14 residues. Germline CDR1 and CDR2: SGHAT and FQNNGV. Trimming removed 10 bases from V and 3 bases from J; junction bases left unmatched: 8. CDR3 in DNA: TGTGCCACTTCGCCCGGGACAGGGGGCTACGAGCAGTACTTC. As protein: CATSPGTGGYEQYF.

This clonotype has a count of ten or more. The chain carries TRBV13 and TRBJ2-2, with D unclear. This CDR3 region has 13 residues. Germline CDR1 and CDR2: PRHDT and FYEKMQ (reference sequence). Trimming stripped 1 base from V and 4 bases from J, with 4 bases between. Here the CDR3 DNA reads TGTGCCAGCAGCTTAGCACTCACCGGGGAGCTGTTTTTT. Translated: CASSLALTGELFF.

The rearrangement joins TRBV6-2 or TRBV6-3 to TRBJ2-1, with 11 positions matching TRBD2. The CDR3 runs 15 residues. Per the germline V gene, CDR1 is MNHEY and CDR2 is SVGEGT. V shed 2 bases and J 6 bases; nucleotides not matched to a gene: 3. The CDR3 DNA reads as TGTGCCAGCAGTTACGGGCTAGCGGGGGGCAATGAGCAGTTCTTC. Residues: CASSYGLAGGNEQFF.

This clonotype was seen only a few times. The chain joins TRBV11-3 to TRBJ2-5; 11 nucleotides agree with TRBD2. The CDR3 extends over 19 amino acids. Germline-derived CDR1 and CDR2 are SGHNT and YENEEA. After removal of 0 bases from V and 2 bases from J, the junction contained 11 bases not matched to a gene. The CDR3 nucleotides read TGTGCCAGCAGCTTAGACTCCGGACCCGGGACTAGCGGACAAGAGACCCAGTACTTC. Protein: CASSLDSGPGTSGQETQYF. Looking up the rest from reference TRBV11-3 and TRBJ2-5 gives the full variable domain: EAGVVQSPRYKIIEKKQPVAFWCNPISGHNTLYWYLQNLGQGPELLIRYENEEAVDDSQLPKDRFSAERLKGVDSTLKIQPAELGDSAVYLCASSLDSGPGTSGQETQYFGPGTRLLVL.

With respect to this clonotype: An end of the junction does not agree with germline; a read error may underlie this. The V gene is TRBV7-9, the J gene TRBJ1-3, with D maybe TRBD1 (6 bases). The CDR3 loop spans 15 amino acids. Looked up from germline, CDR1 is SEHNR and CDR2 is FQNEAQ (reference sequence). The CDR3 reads CASSPQGSSGNTISF. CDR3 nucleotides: TGTGCCAGCAGCCCCCAGGGGAGCTCTGGAAACACCATATCTTTC.

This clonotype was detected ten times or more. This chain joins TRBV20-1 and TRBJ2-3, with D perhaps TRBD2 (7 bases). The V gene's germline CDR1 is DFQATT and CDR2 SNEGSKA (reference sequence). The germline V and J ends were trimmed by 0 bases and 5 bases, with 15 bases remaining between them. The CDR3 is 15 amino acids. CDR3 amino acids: CSARDWGGAGDTQYF. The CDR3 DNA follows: TGCAGTGCTAGAGATTGGGGGGGGGCTGGAGATACGCAGTATTTT.

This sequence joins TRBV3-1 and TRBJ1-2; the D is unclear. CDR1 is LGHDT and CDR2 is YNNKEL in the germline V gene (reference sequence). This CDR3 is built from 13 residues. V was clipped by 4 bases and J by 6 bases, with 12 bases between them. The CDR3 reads CASSLRSSNGYTF. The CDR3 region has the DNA TGTGCCAGCAGCCTCAGGTCCTCCAATGGCTACACCTTC.

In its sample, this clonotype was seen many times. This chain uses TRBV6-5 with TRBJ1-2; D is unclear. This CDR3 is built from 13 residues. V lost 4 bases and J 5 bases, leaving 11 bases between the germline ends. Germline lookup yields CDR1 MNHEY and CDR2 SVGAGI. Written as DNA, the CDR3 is TGTGCCAGCAGTTTCGGAGGTTTTTATGGCTACACCTTC. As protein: CASSFGGFYGYTF.

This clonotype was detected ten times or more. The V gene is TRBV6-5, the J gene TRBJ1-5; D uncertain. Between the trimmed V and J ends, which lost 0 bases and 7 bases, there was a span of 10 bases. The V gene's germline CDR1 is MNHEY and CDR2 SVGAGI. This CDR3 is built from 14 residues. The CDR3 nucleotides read TGTGCCAGCAGTTACTCGTCCTTGGGGCAGCCCCAGCATTTT. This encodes CASSYSSLGQPQHF.